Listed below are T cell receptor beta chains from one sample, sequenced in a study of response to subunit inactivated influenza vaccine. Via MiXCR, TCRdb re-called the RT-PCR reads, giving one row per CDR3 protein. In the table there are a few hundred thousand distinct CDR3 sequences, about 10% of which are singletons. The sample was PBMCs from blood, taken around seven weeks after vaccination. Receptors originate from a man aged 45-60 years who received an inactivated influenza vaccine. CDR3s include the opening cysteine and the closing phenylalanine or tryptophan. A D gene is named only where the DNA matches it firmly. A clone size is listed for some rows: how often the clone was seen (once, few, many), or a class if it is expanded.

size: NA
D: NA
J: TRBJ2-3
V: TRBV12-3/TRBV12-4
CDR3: CASSPGSFTDTQYF
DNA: TGTGCCAGCAGTCCCGGCAGTTTCACAGATACGCAGTATTTT

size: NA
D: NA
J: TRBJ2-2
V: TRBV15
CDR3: CATSREGARTGELFF
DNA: TGTGCCACCAGCAGAGAAGGGGCGCGAACCGGGGAGCTGTTTTTT

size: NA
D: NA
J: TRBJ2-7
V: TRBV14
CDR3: CASSQGWPHEQYF
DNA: TGTGCCAGCAGCCAAGGGTGGCCCCACGAGCAGTACTTC

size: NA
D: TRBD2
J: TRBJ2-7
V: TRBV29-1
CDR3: CSVLKRGRTYYEQYF
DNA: TGCAGCGTTTTGAAGCGGGGGCGAACCTACTACGAGCAGTACTTC

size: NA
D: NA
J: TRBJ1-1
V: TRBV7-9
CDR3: CASSTQQGFDNTEAFF
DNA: TGTGCCAGCAGCACCCAACAGGGTTTCGATAACACTGAAGCTTTCTTT

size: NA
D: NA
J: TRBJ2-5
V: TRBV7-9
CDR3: CASSLGQLSVVETQYF
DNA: TGTGCCAGCAGCTTAGGACAACTCTCCGTCGTGGAGACCCAGTACTTC

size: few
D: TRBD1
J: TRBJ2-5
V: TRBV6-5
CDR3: CASIIGQGQLEETQYF
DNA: TGTGCCAGCATTATAGGACAGGGACAACTTGAAGAGACCCAGTACTTC

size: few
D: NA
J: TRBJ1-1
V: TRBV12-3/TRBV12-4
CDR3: CASSQRSEAFF
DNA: TGTGCCAGCAGTCAGAGATCTGAAGCTTTCTTT

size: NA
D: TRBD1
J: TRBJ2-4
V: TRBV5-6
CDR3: CASSWDRRSNIQYF
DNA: TGTGCCAGCAGCTGGGACAGGAGGTCGAACATTCAGTACTTC

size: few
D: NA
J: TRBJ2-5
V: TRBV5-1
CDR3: CASSLESSETQYF
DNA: TGCGCCAGCAGCTTGGAGTCTTCGGAGACCCAGTACTTC

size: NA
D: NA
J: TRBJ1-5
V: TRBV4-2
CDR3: CASSQDRAGNQPQHF
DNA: TGTGCCAGCAGCCAAGATAGGGCGGGGAATCAGCCCCAGCATTTT

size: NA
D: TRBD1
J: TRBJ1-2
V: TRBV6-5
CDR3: CASSSPRQGWTF
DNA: TGTGCCAGCAGTTCTCCCCGACAGGGTTGGACCTTC

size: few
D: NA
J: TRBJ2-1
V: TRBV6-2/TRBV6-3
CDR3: CASSYSGRYNEQFF
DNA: TGTGCCAGCAGTTACTCGGGTCGGTACAATGAGCAGTTCTTC

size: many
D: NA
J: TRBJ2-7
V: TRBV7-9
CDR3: CASSLAVRYEQYF
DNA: TGTGCCAGCAGCTTAGCTGTGAGGTACGAGCAGTACTTC

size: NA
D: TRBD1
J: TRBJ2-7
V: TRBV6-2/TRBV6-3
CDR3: CASSYSTDRGLYEQYF
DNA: TGTGCCAGCAGTTACTCGACGGACAGGGGGCTCTACGAGCAGTACTTC

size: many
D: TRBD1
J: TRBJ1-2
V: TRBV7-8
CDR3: CASSLVGQGGGYTF
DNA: TGTGCCAGCAGCTTAGTAGGACAGGGGGGAGGCTACACCTTC

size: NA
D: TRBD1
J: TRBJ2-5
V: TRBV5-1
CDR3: CASTKEEQGRGQETQYF
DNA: TGCGCCAGCACCAAAGAGGAACAGGGGAGAGGCCAAGAGACCCAGTACTTC

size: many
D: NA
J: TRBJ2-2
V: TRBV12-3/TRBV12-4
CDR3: CASSLVQGNTGELFF
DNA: TGTGCCAGCAGTTTGGTGCAGGGGAACACCGGGGAGCTGTTTTTT

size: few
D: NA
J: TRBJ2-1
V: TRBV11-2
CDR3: CASSLGSSNEQFF
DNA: TGTGCCAGCAGCTTAGGGTCTAGCAATGAGCAGTTCTTC

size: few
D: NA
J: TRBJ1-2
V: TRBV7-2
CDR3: CASSVTSGNYGYTF
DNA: TGTGCCAGCAGCGTAACCTCAGGAAACTATGGCTACACCTTC

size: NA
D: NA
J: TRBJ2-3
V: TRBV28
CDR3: CASSSTDGGRTDTQYF
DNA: TGTGCCAGCAGTTCAACTGACGGTGGCCGCACAGATACGCAGTATTTT

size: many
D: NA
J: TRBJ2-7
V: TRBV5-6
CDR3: CASSLRATYEQYF
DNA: TGTGCCAGCAGCTTAAGGGCGACCTACGAGCAGTACTTC

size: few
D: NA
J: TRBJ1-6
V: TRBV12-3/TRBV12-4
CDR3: CASSLDGPGTLSPLHF
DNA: TGTGCCAGCAGTTTAGATGGGCCGGGGACCCTTTCACCCCTCCACTTT

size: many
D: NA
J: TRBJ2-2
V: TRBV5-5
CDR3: CASSFMPGVTGELFF
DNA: TGTGCCAGCAGCTTTATGCCGGGAGTCACCGGGGAGCTGTTTTTT

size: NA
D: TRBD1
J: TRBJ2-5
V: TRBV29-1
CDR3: CSVGTGSQETQYF
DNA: TGCAGCGTCGGGACAGGGAGCCAAGAGACCCAGTACTTC

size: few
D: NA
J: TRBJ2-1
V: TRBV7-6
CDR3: CASSLREIYNEQFF
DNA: TGTGCCAGCAGCTTACGGGAGATTTACAATGAGCAGTTCTTC

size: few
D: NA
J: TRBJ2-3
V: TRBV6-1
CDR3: CASRQGEGRSTDTQYF
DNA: TGTGCCAGCAGACAGGGGGAGGGTCGGTCCACAGATACGCAGTATTTT

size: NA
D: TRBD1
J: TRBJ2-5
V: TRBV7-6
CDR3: CASRLTGQPYAETQYF
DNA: TGTGCCAGCAGACTTACGGGACAGCCTTATGCAGAGACCCAGTACTTC

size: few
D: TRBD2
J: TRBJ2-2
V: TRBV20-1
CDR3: CSATKASGNGELFF
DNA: TGCAGTGCGACTAAGGCTAGCGGGAACGGGGAGCTGTTTTTT

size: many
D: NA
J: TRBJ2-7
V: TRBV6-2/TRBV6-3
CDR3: CASRREGAVYEQYF
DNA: TGTGCCAGCAGAAGGGAGGGGGCGGTCTACGAGCAGTACTTC

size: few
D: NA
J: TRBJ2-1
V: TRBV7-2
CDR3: CASSLTAGSRNNEQFF
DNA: TGTGCCAGCAGCTTAACGGCAGGGAGTAGGAACAATGAGCAGTTCTTC

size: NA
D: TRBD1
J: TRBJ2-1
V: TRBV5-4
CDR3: CASSLWDRLPSSYNEQFF
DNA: TGTGCCAGCAGCTTGTGGGACAGGCTACCCAGCTCCTACAATGAGCAGTTCTTC

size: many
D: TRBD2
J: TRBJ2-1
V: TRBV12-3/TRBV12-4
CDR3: CASSSGTSGYNEQFF
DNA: TGTGCCAGCAGTTCCGGGACTAGCGGATACAATGAGCAGTTCTTC

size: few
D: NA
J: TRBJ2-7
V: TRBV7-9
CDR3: CASSGGRVYEQYF
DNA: TGTGCCAGCAGCGGGGGGCGCGTCTACGAGCAGTACTTC

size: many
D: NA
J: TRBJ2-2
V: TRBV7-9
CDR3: CASSSGELFF
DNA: TGTGCCAGCAGTTCCGGGGAGCTGTTTTTT

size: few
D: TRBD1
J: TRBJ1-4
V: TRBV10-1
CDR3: CASSEGQGDEKLFF
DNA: TGCGCCAGCAGTGAGGGACAGGGGGATGAAAAACTGTTTTTT

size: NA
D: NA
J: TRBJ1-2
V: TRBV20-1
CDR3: CSAAGTDLGGTF
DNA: TGCAGTGCTGCCGGGACGGACCTGGGGGGGACCTTC

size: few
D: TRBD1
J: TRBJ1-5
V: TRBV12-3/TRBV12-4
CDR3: CASSLRTGYGSNQPQHF
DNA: TGTGCCAGCAGTCTTAGGACAGGGTACGGTAGCAATCAGCCCCAGCATTTT

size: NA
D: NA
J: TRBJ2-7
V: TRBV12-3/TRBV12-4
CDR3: CASSFWLAGGYEQYF
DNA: TGTGCCAGCAGTTTCTGGCTCGCCGGAGGCTACGAGCAGTACTTC

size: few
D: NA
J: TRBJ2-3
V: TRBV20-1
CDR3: CRPSSAGDTQYF
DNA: TGCAGGCCAAGTTCCGCGGGAGATACGCAGTATTTT

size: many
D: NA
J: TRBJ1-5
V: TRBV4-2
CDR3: CASSQEVGGFQPQHF
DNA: TGTGCCAGCAGCCAAGAAGTTGGGGGGTTTCAGCCCCAGCATTTT

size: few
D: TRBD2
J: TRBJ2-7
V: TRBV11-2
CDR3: CASSLGGSGRIPPYEQYF
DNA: TGTGCCAGCAGCTTAGGGGGTAGCGGGAGGATCCCTCCATACGAGCAGTACTTC

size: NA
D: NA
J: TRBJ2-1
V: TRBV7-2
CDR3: CASSLNPGEQFF
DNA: TGTGCCAGCAGCTTAAACCCTGGTGAGCAGTTCTTC

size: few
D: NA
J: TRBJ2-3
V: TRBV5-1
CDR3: CASRDGNTDTQYF
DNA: TGCGCCAGCCGGGACGGCAACACAGATACGCAGTATTTT

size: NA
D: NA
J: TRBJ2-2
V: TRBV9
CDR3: CASSVATVAHGTGELFF
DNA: TGTGCCAGCAGCGTAGCTACAGTGGCTCACGGGACCGGGGAGCTGTTTTTT

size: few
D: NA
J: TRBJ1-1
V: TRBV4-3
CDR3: CASSLWNTEAFF
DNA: TGCGCCAGCAGCCTTTGGAACACTGAAGCTTTCTTT

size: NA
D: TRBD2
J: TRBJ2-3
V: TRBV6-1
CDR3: CASSGGLAVTDTQYF
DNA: TGTGCCAGCAGTGGGGGACTAGCGGTCACAGATACGCAGTATTTT

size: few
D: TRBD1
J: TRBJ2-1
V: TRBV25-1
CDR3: CASSPDRPRPRGNYNEQFF
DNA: TGTGCCAGCAGTCCGGACAGGCCCCGTCCCCGAGGGAACTACAATGAGCAGTTCTTC

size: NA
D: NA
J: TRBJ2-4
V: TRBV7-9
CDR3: CASSLVRFQYF
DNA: TGTGCCAGCAGCTTAGTCCGATTTCAGTACTTC

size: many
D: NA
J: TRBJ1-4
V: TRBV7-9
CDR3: CASSFQSGGEKLFF
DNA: TGTGCCAGCAGCTTCCAAAGTGGAGGAGAAAAACTGTTTTTT

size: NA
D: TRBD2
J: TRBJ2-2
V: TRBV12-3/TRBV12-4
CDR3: CASTPREGLRTGELFF
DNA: TGTGCCAGCACCCCGCGGGAGGGTCTCCGGACCGGGGAGCTGTTTTTT

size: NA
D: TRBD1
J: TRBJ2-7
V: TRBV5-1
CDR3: CASSFPRPGQGAGEQYF
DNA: TGCGCCAGCAGCTTCCCCAGACCTGGACAGGGGGCTGGAGAGCAGTACTTC